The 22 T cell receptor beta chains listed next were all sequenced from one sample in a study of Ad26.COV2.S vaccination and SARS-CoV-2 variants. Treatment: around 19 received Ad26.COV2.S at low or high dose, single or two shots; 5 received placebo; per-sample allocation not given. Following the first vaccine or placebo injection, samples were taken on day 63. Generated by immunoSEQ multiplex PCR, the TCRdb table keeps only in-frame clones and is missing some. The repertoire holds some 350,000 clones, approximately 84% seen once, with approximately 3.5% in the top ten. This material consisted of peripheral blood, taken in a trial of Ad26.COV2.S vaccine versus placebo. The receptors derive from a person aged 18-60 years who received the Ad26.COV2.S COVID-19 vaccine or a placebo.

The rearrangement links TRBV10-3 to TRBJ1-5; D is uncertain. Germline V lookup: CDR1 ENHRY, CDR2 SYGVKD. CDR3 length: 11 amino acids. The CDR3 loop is CARNSNQPQHF. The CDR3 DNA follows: TGTGCACGGAATAGCAATCAGCCCCAGCATTTT.

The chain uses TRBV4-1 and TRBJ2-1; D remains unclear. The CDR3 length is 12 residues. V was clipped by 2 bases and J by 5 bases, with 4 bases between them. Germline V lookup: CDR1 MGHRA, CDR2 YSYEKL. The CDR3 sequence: CASSQRDNEQFF. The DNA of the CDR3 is TGCGCCAGCAGCCAACGGGACAATGAGCAGTTCTTC.

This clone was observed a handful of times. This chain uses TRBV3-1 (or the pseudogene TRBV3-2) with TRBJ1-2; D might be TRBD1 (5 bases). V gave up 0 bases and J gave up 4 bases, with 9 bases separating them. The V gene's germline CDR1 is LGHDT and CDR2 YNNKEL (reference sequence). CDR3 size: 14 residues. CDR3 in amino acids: CASSQDRQGYGYTF. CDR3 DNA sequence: TGTGCCAGCAGCCAAGACCGGCAGGGCTATGGCTACACCTTC.

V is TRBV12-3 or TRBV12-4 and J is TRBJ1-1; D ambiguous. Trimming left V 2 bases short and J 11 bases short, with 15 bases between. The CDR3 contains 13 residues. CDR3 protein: CASSLSGGLGAFF. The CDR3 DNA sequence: TGTGCCAGCAGTTTATCGGGAGGGCTTGGCGCTTTCTTT.

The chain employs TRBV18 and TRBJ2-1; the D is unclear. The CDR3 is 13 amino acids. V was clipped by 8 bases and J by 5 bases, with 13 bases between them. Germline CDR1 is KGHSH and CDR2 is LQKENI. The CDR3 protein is CASTQAVDNEQFF. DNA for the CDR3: TGTGCCAGCACCCAGGCCGTAGACAATGAGCAGTTCTTC.

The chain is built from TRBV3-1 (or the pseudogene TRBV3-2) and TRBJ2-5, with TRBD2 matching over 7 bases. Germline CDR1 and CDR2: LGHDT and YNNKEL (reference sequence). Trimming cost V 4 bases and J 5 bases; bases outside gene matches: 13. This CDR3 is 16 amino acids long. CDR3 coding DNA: TGTGCCAGCAGCCCTCGCGGCGGGGGTAGTGGGGAGACCCAGTACTTC. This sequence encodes CASSPRGGGSGETQYF.

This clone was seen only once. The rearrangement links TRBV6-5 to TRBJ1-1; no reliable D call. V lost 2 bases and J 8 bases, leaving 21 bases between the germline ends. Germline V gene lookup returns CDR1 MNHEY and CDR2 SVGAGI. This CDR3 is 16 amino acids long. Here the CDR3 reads CASSYTPSGLNVEAFF. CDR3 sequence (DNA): TGTGCCAGCAGTTACACGCCCAGCGGGCTGAACGTCGAAGCTTTCTTT.

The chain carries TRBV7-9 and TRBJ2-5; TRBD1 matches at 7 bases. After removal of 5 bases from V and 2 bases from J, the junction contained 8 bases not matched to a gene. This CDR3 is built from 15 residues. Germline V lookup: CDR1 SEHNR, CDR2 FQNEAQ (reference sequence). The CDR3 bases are TGTGCCAGCAGCCAAGCGACGGGACAGCAAGAGACCCAGTACTTC. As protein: CASSQATGQQETQYF.

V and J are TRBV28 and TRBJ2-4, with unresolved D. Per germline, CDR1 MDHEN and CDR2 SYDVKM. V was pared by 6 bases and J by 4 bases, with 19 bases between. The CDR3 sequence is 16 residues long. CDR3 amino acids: CASSRPWDSLKNIQYF. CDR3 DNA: TGTGCCAGCAGCCGCCCTTGGGATAGCCTTAAAAACATTCAGTACTTC.

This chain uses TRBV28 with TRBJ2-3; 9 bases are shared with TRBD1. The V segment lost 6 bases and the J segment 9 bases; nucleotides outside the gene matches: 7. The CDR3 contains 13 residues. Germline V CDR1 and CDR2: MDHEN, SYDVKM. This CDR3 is CASSLGQGGTQYF. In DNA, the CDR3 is TGTGCCAGCAGCCTGGGACAGGGAGGGACGCAGTATTTT. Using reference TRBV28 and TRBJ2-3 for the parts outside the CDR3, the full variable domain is DVKVTQSSRYLVKRTGEKVFLECVQDMDHENMFWYRQDPGLGLRLIYFSYDVKMKEKGDIPEGYSVSREKKERFSLILESASTNQTSMYLCASSLGQGGTQYFGPGTRLTVL.

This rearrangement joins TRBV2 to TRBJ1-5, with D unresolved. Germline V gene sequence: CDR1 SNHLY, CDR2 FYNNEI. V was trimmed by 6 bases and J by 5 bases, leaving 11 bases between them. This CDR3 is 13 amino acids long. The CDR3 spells CASSREADQPQHF. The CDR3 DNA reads TGTGCCAGCAGCCGGGAGGCTGATCAGCCCCAGCATTTT.

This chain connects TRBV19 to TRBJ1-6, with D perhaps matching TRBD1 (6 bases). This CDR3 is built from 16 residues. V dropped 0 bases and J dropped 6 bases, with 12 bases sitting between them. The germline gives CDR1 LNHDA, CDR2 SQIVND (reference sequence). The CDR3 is CASSIDAGTSNSPLHF. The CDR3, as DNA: TGTGCCAGTAGTATAGATGCGGGGACAAGTAATTCACCCCTCCACTTT.

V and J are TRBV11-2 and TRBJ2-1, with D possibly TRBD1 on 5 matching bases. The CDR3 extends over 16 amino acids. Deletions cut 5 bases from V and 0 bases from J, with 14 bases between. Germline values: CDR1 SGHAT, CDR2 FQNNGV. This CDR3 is CASSPIRGSSYNEQFF. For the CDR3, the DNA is TGTGCCAGCAGCCCTATAAGGGGCAGCTCCTACAATGAGCAGTTCTTC.

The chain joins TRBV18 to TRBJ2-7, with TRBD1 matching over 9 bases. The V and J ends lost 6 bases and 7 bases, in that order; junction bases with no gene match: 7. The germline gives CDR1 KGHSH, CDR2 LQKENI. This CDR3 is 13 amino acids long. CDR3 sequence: CASSVTGGSEQYF. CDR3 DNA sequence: TGTGCCAGCTCCGTCACAGGGGGCTCTGAGCAGTACTTC.

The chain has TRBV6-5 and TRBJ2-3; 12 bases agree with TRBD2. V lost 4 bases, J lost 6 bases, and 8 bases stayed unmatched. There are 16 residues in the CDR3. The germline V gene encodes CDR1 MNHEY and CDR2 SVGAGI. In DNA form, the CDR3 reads TGTGCCAGCAGTTTATTTTCCGGGACTAGCGGGGATACGCAGTATTTT. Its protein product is CASSLFSGTSGDTQYF.

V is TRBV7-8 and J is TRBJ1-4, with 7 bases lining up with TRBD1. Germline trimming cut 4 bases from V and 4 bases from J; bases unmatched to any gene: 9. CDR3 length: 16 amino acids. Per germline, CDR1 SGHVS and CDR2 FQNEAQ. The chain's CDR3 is CASSSLRQGGNEKLFF. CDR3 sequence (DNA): TGTGCCAGCAGCTCGTTACGACAGGGAGGTAATGAAAAACTGTTTTTT.

CDR3 bases: TGTGCCAGCAGCTTAGACGGGTATTCGAACTACGAGCAGTACTTC. Encoded protein: CASSLDGYSNYEQYF. This rearrangement joins TRBV7-8 to TRBJ2-7; D uncertain. This CDR3 region has 15 residues. In germline, CDR1 is SGHVS, CDR2 FQNEAQ. V dropped 1 base and J dropped 3 bases, with 13 bases sitting between them. Using reference TRBV7-8 and TRBJ2-7 for the parts outside the CDR3, the full variable domain is GAGVSQSPRYKVAKRGQDVALRCDPISGHVSLFWYQQALGQGPEFLTYFQNEAQLDKSGLPSDRFFAERPEGSVSTLKIQRTQQEDSAVYLCASSLDGYSNYEQYFGPGTRLTVT.

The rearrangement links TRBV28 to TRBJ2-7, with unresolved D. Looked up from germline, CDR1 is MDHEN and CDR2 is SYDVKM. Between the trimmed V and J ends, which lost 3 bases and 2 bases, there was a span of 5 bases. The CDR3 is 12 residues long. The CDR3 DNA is TGTGCCAGCAGTTTTCGCGCCTACGAGCAGTACTTC. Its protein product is CASSFRAYEQYF.

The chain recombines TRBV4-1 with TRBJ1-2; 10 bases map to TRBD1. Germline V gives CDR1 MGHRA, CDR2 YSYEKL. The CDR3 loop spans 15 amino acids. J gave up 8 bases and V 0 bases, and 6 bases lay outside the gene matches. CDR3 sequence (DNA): TGCGCCAGCAGCCAAGAAGTTGGGACAGGGGAGGGCTACACCTTC. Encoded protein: CASSQEVGTGEGYTF.

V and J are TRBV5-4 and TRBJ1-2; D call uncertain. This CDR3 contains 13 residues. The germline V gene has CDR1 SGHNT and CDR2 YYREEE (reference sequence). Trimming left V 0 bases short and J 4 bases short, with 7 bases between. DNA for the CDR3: TGTGCCAGCAGCTTGGATCAGTCCTATGGCTACACCTTC. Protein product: CASSLDQSYGYTF.

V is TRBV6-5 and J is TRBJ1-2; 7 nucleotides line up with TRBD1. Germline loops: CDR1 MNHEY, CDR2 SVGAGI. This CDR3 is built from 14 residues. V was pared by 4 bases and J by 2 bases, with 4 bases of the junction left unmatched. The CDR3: CASSSNRGNYGYTF. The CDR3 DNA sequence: TGTGCCAGCAGTTCCAACAGGGGCAACTATGGCTACACCTTC.

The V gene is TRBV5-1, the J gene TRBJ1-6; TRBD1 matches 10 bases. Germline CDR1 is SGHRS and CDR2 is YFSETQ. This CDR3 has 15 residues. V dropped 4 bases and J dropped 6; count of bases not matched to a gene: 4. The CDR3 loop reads CASSQRDRGNSPLHF. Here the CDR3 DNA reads TGCGCCAGCAGCCAGAGGGACAGGGGTAATTCACCCCTCCACTTT.